These T cell receptor beta chains were read from a single sample in a study of blood T cell repertoires in COVID-19. TCRdb keeps only in-frame clones here, not all; method: immunoSEQ multiplex PCR. Of some 11,000 clones listed, 70% to 90% were seen once; the top ten hold approximately 11%. The source material was peripheral blood. Every receptor here comes from a human donor in a cohort sampled during active COVID-19. CDR3s include the opening cysteine and the closing phenylalanine or tryptophan. D genes are given only for firm matches. Clone size, where shown, is once, few, many, or a class for clones that have expanded.

J gene,D gene,V gene,clone size,CDR3 DNA,CDR3 protein
TRBJ1-2,-,TRBV2,-,TGTGCCAGCAGTGAATGGCAGGGGCGGCACTATGGCTACACCTTC,CASSEWQGRHYGYTF
TRBJ1-1,-,TRBV18,-,TGTGCCAGCTCACCTACCGCGGGCGGCGAAGCTTTCTTT,CASSPTAGGEAFF
TRBJ2-1,-,TRBV21-1,-,TGTGCCAGCAGCAAAATTCCCACTAGCGGGAGTCGTAATGAGCAGTTCTTC,CASSKIPTSGSRNEQFF
TRBJ1-4,-,TRBV4-1,-,TGCGCCAGCAGCCAAACAGAGGGCGAAAAACTGTTTTTT,CASSQTEGEKLFF
TRBJ2-5,TRBD2,TRBV3-1/TRBV3-2,-,TGTGCCAGCAGCCAAGGTGACGGGAGGGGGGGAGAGACCCAGTACTTC,CASSQGDGRGGETQYF
TRBJ2-3,TRBD2,TRBV9,-,TGTGCCAGCAGCGTCGAGGGACTAGCGGGTCTAACAGATACGCAGTATTTT,CASSVEGLAGLTDTQYF
TRBJ1-5,TRBD1,TRBV29-1,-,TGCAGCGTTTCCGCGGGACAGGGGATGTATAGCAATCAGCCCCAGCATTTT,CSVSAGQGMYSNQPQHF
TRBJ2-2,TRBD2,TRBV28,once,TGTGCCAGCAGTTTGCTAGCGGGAGACGTGTTCGGGGAGCTGTTTTTT,CASSLLAGDVFGELFF
TRBJ1-1,TRBD1,TRBV9,-,TGTGCCAGCAGCGTAGGGTCTAGGGGGCTGGCGGAAGCTTTCTTT,CASSVGSRGLAEAFF
TRBJ1-2,-,TRBV15,-,TGTGCCACCAGCAGAGATCCGGACTATGGCTACACCTTC,CATSRDPDYGYTF
TRBJ2-4,-,TRBV30,-,TGTGCCTGGAGTGTAGGAAGGGGAGCCAAAAACATTCAGTACTTC,CAWSVGRGAKNIQYF